Below, 31 T cell receptor beta chains from the same sample are listed, as sequenced in a study of radiation and T cells in renal cell carcinoma (dated by TCRdb to about 2020). Read against the paper, the sample's time point label means: baseline pretreatment blood. The treatment or condition label for this specimen denotes: 15 Gy SBRT to primary tumor, nephrectomy 4 weeks later. The method behind the library was the immunoSEQ multiplex PCR assay. Sourced from immuneACCESS, this table was stored by TCRdb with only in-frame sequences that have V and J called. A share of the clones is absent; for the studies checked, an unresolved V gene accounts for under half, and the remainder has no known explanation. The sample records approximately 150,000 clones, approximately 87% of which are singletons. In total, the top ten clones hold around 25% of the sample. The source was blood, collected from a patient whose treatment included radiotherapy and nephrectomy. These receptors originate from a woman aged 45-65 years with renal cell carcinoma.

The chain recombines TRBV5-1 with TRBJ2-7, with D perhaps TRBD1 or TRBD2 (5 bases each). CDR3 length: 14 amino acids. Germline V CDR1 and CDR2: SGHRS, YFSETQ. Trimming took off 4 bases at V and 3 bases at J, with 14 bases between the two ends. As DNA, the CDR3 is TGCGCCAGCAGCCTCCCCGGGGCTCGCTACGAGCAGTACTTC. It encodes CASSLPGARYEQYF.

This clone showed up just once. This chain links TRBV5-1 with TRBJ2-2; TRBD2 might be the D (5 bases). The CDR3 consists of 12 residues. Germline V CDR1 and CDR2: SGHRS, YFSETQ. V dropped 5 bases and J dropped 5 bases, with 7 bases sitting between them. The CDR3 coding sequence is TGCGCCAGCAGAGAGGGTACCGGGGAGCTGTTTTTT. Translating it yields CASREGTGELFF.

J is TRBJ1-2 and V is TRBV19; D ambiguous. This CDR3 comprises 15 residues. V shed 3 bases and J shed 2 bases, with 13 bases lying between them. The germline gives CDR1 LNHDA, CDR2 SQIVND (reference sequence). The chain's CDR3 is CASSMDREQNYGYTF. The CDR3 coding sequence is TGTGCCAGTAGTATGGATCGAGAGCAGAACTATGGCTACACCTTC.

The rearrangement joins TRBV28 to TRBJ1-1; TRBD1 aligns across 9 bases. The V gene's germline CDR1 is MDHEN and CDR2 SYDVKM. The V gene end was trimmed by 3 bases and the J gene end by 3 bases; junction bases not matched to a gene: 8. This CDR3 contains 16 residues. The CDR3 reads CASSLPGTGQDTEAFF. In DNA, the CDR3 is TGTGCCAGCAGTTTGCCCGGGACAGGGCAGGACACTGAAGCTTTCTTT.

The rearrangement joins TRBV4-1 to TRBJ2-7; the D gene is possibly TRBD1 (6 bases). The CDR3 sequence is 15 residues long. Germline V lookup: CDR1 MGHRA, CDR2 YSYEKL. V lost 2 bases and J 7 bases, leaving 18 bases between the germline ends. The CDR3 sequence is CASSQLLRAQGEQYF. In DNA form, the CDR3 reads TGCGCCAGCAGCCAACTCCTTAGGGCTCAGGGGGAGCAGTACTTC.

In its sample, this clone was seen once. The chain is built from TRBV5-1 and TRBJ2-2; TRBD1 agrees at 7 bases. Germline CDR1 and CDR2: SGHRS and YFSETQ. There are 15 residues in the CDR3. V was pared by 4 bases and J by 3 bases, with 6 bases of the junction left unmatched. CDR3 nucleotides: TGCGCCAGCAGCGTCAACAGGGGAGACACCGGGGAGCTGTTTTTT. This translates into CASSVNRGDTGELFF.

The chain is built from TRBV6-5 and TRBJ2-7, with D hard to call. V lost 0 bases and J 1 base, leaving 7 bases between the germline ends. CDR1 is MNHEY, CDR2 SVGAGI, per germline. The CDR3 length is 14 residues. This chain's CDR3 is CASSYSPASYEQYF. CDR3 coding DNA: TGTGCCAGCAGTTACTCGCCTGCATCCTACGAGCAGTACTTC.

The rearrangement uses TRBV9 and TRBJ2-3; D remains ambiguous. Germline CDR1 is SGDLS and CDR2 is YYNGEE. The CDR3 extends over 14 amino acids. The germline V and J ends were trimmed by 0 bases and 3 bases, with 8 bases remaining between them. The CDR3 DNA follows: TGTGCCAGCAGCGTAGCTACTGGGACAGATACGCAGTATTTT. Protein product: CASSVATGTDTQYF. The complete variable domain, with remaining parts taken from reference TRBV9 and TRBJ2-3, reads DSGVTQTPKHLITATGQRVTLRCSPRSGDLSVYWYQQSLDQGLQFLIQYYNGEERAKGNILERFSAQQFPDLHSELNLSSLELGDSALYFCASSVATGTDTQYFGPGTRLTVL.

This rearrangement joins TRBV7-9 to TRBJ2-3, with D possibly being TRBD1 or TRBD2 (6 bases each). Germline assignment: CDR1 SEHNR and CDR2 FQNEAQ (reference sequence). This CDR3 region has 14 residues. V was clipped by 3 bases and J by 3 bases, with 10 bases between them. The CDR3 sequence: CASSFGGGTDTQYF. Here the CDR3 DNA reads TGTGCCAGCAGCTTTGGAGGGGGAACAGATACGCAGTATTTT.

The chain carries TRBV5-1 and TRBJ2-1; 9 nucleotides agree with TRBD2. The CDR3 loop spans 15 amino acids. Germline CDR1 is SGHRS and CDR2 is YFSETQ. V gave up 0 bases and J gave up 9 bases; unmatched junction bases: 7. CDR3 nucleotides: TGCGCCAGCAGCTTGGGACTTCTAGCGGGGAGTGAGCAGTTCTTC. Protein: CASSLGLLAGSEQFF. Drawing the rest from reference TRBV5-1 and TRBJ2-1, the complete variable domain is KAGVTQTPRYLIKTRGQQVTLSCSPISGHRSVSWYQQTPGQGLQFLFEYFSETQRNKGNFPGRFSGRQFSNSRSEMNVSTLELGDSALYLCASSLGLLAGSEQFFGPGTRLTVL.

The chain recombines TRBV6-5 with TRBJ1-2, with 10 bases fitting TRBD1. The junction had 10 bases not matched to a gene; V was cut back by 8 bases and J by 4 bases. Germline assignment: CDR1 MNHEY and CDR2 SVGAGI. The CDR3 has 15 amino acids. The CDR3 region is CASSARDRGRYGYTF. The CDR3 DNA reads as TGTGCCAGCTCCGCTAGGGACAGGGGTCGCTATGGCTACACCTTC.

The V and J genes are TRBV5-4 and TRBJ1-1; TRBD1 is a possible D gene (5 bases). This CDR3 contains 14 residues. Trimming shortened V by 4 bases and J by 0 bases, and 10 bases separated the two germline ends. The germline V gene encodes CDR1 SGHNT and CDR2 YYREEE (reference sequence). This CDR3 is CASSRIGVNTEAFF. The CDR3 coding sequence is TGTGCCAGCAGCCGTATAGGGGTGAACACTGAAGCTTTCTTT.

The chain joins TRBV27 to TRBJ2-5, with 8 nucleotides matching TRBD2. CDR1 is MNHEY and CDR2 is SMNVEV in the germline V gene (reference sequence). The CDR3 contains 15 residues. Germline trimming cut 4 bases from V and 7 bases from J; bases unmatched to any gene: 11. This chain's CDR3 is CASSWGLGTGVTQYF. CDR3 DNA sequence: TGTGCCAGCAGTTGGGGACTAGGGACTGGGGTGACCCAGTACTTC.

The chain joins TRBV28 to TRBJ2-3, with 7 nucleotides matching TRBD2. In germline, CDR1 is MDHEN, CDR2 SYDVKM. V was pared by 6 bases and J by 2 bases, with 8 bases of the junction left unmatched. There are 15 residues in the CDR3. The CDR3 reads CASSLPSGHTDTQYF. CDR3 in DNA: TGTGCCAGCAGCCTGCCTAGCGGTCACACAGATACGCAGTATTTT.

This chain links TRBV5-3 with TRBJ2-2; TRBD2 might be the D (6 bases). TRBV5-3 is flagged as an ORF with uncertain function. The CDR3 is 14 residues long. Deletions cut 10 bases from V and 7 bases from J, with 20 bases between. The CDR3 bases are TGTGCCCACCGAGCGCGGGGTCCAGGCGGGGAGCTGTTTTTT. It translates to CAHRARGPGGELFF.

The chain links TRBV9 to TRBJ2-1, with TRBD2 matching 13 bases. J lost 1 base, V lost 1 base, and 8 bases had no gene match. The V gene's germline CDR1 is SGDLS and CDR2 YYNGEE. CDR3 size: 19 residues. The CDR3 nucleotides read TGTGCCAGCAGCGTACCCCCGGGACTAGCGGGGTTATCCTACAATGAGCAGTTCTTC. Amino acid sequence: CASSVPPGLAGLSYNEQFF.

This clone was detected once. The chain combines TRBV4-2 with TRBJ1-5; 11 bases are a match to TRBD1. The CDR3 has 19 residues. Trimming cost V 0 bases and J 1 base; bases outside gene matches: 8. Germline lookup yields CDR1 LGHNA and CDR2 YNFKEQ. The CDR3 DNA sequence: TGTGCCAGCAGCCAAGACCCCCGGACAGGGGGCGGAAGCAATCAGCCCCAGCATTTT. Residues: CASSQDPRTGGGSNQPQHF.

The chain joins TRBV12-2 to TRBJ1-1. TRBV12-2 is termed a pseudogene. This CDR3 region has 16 residues. This chain's CDR3 is CASRSSPGGRNTEAFF. The CDR3 region has the DNA TGTGCAAGTCGCTCCTCCCCGGGAGGGAGGAACACTGAAGCTTTCTTT.

A single count supports this clone. The V gene is TRBV6-6, the J gene TRBJ1-2; 8 bases are a match to TRBD1. Germline V lookup: CDR1 MNHNY, CDR2 SVGAGI (reference sequence). After removal of 0 bases from V and 8 bases from J, the junction contained 5 bases not matched to a gene. The CDR3 runs to 14 residues. CDR3 loop: CASSYSSGQEGYTF. The DNA of the CDR3 is TGTGCCAGCAGTTACTCTTCGGGACAGGAAGGCTACACCTTC.

V is TRBV30 and J is TRBJ1-1, with 9 nucleotides matching TRBD1. Per the germline V gene, CDR1 is GTSNPN and CDR2 is SVGIG (reference sequence). CDR3 length: 12 residues. V was pared by 3 bases and J by 5 bases, with 1 base of the junction left unmatched. In DNA, the CDR3 is TGTGCCTGGAGCGGGACAGGGACTGAAGCTTTCTTT. As protein: CAWSGTGTEAFF.

The gene calls are TRBV5-6 and TRBJ1-1, with a tentative D call TRBD1 (5 bases). CDR1 is SGHDT, CDR2 YYEEEE, per germline. The CDR3 extends over 16 amino acids. Trimming stripped 4 bases from V and 1 base from J, with 17 bases between. Here the CDR3 DNA reads TGTGCCAGCAGCCGACGATCAGGGACGGCGAACACTGAAGCTTTCTTT. It specifies CASSRRSGTANTEAFF.

The rearrangement joins TRBV6-6 to TRBJ2-7, with D possibly being TRBD1 or TRBD2 (5 bases each). Germline CDR1 and CDR2: MNHNY and SVGAGI (reference sequence). The CDR3 has 16 residues. Trimming removed 8 bases at V and 0 bases at J, with 20 bases between. The CDR3: CASPPGTGQSSYEQYF. The DNA of the CDR3 is TGTGCCAGCCCCCCGGGGACCGGGCAGAGCTCCTACGAGCAGTACTTC.

CDR3 in DNA: TGTGCCAGCAGCCCAGATGCAGGGGAAGAGACCCAGTACTTC. Protein: CASSPDAGEETQYF. The chain links TRBV7-8 to TRBJ2-5; possibly TRBD1 for D (6 bases). Trimming took off 5 bases at V and 3 bases at J, with 13 bases between the two ends. Germline CDR1 reads SGHVS; CDR2 reads FQNEAQ. This CDR3 region has 14 residues.

CDR3: CASSSDRRLYGYTF. DNA of the CDR3: TGTGCCAGCAGTTCGGACAGGAGACTCTATGGCTACACCTTC. The chain uses TRBV6-5 and TRBJ1-2; 7 bases match TRBD1. CDR3 length: 14 amino acids. The ends lost 4 bases at V and 4 bases at J; junction bases unmatched: 6. CDR1 and CDR2 (germline): MNHEY, SVGAGI.

The gene calls are TRBV7-3 and TRBJ2-5; TRBD1 matches 7 bases. Trimming removed 3 bases from V and 5 bases from J; junction bases left unmatched: 3. The CDR3 is 13 residues long. CDR1 and CDR2 (germline): SGHTA, FQGTGA. CDR3 protein: CASSLTGMETQYF. CDR3 sequence (DNA): TGTGCCAGCAGCTTGACAGGGATGGAGACCCAGTACTTC.

This clone occurred once. The CDR3 DNA sequence: TGTGCCATCAGTAAGGACAGTGAAGCTTTCTTT. Translated: CAISKDSEAFF. The chain joins TRBV10-3 to TRBJ1-1, with D perhaps matching TRBD1 (6 bases). CDR1 and CDR2 from the germline V gene are ENHRY and SYGVKD. V lost 5 bases and J 7 bases, leaving 8 bases between the germline ends. CDR3 size: 11 residues.

The rearrangement uses TRBV30 and TRBJ2-2; maybe TRBD1 (6 bases). V was clipped by 2 bases and J by 5 bases, with 15 bases between them. Germline CDR1 and CDR2: GTSNPN and SVGIG (reference sequence). The CDR3 length is 15 residues. The DNA of the CDR3 is TGTGCCTGGAGTTCGGGACACCCAATAACCGGGGAGCTGTTTTTT. Translation: CAWSSGHPITGELFF.

The rearrangement links TRBV19 to TRBJ2-1, with a possible D match to TRBD2 (6 bases). V was pared by 1 base and J by 7 bases, with 11 bases between. The CDR3 length is 14 residues. Germline CDR1 LNHDA, CDR2 SQIVND (reference sequence). The CDR3 loop reads CASSIAGVSNEQFF. For the CDR3, the DNA is TGTGCCAGTAGTATAGCGGGAGTGAGTAATGAGCAGTTCTTC.

This rearrangement joins TRBV6-5 to TRBJ2-7; D is perhaps TRBD1 or TRBD2 (5 bases each). CDR3 length: 14 residues. CDR1 MNHEY and CDR2 SVGAGI come from the germline V gene. V lost 6 bases, J lost 0 bases, and 12 bases lay in between. In nucleotides, the CDR3 is TGTGCCAGCAGGGGAGATAGGGGCTCCTACGAGCAGTACTTC. Translation gives CASRGDRGSYEQYF.

The CDR3: CASSLEANTEAFF. The CDR3 coding sequence is TGTGCCAGCAGCTTGGAGGCCAACACTGAAGCTTTCTTT. The rearrangement joins TRBV5-4 to TRBJ1-1; D remains unclear. V gave up 0 bases and J gave up 2 bases, with 5 bases separating them. Germline V CDR1 and CDR2: SGHNT, YYREEE (reference sequence). This CDR3 has 13 residues.

The genes are TRBV5-1 and TRBJ2-7; TRBD2 matches 14 bases. The length of the CDR3 is 16 residues. Per the germline V gene, CDR1 is SGHRS and CDR2 is YFSETQ. V lost 1 base, J lost 4 bases, and 4 bases stayed unmatched. The CDR3 here is CASSLTRTSGRYEQYF. The CDR3 DNA sequence: TGCGCCAGCAGCTTGACGAGGACTAGCGGGAGGTACGAGCAGTACTTC.